Given below is one T cell receptor beta chain in context. In the original analysis: The assay estimated nucleated cells by amplifying reference gene primers. Data came from immunoSEQ multiplex PCR; TCRdb stores just in-frame clones and leaves some out. V, J and clone size were drawn from that table, and D and trimming were deduced from the DNA. The sample lists more than 350,000 clones; around 92% were seen once. With V trimmed by 2 bases and J by 4 bases, 6 bases remained unmatched. There are 15 residues in the CDR3. Per germline, CDR1 SEHNR and CDR2 FQNEAQ (reference sequence). The data stem from a study of blood T cell repertoires in COVID-19. Study in general: Samples representing acute and convalescent COVID-19 were sourced from the United States, Italy and Spain. PBMCs, B-cell-depleted T cells, or T cells provided the cDNA or gDNA that made up the material.

Seattle enrolled patients during active infection and tracked them longitudinally. The clonotype originates from a woman aged 25 to 39 with COVID-19, enrolled during active disease. Material for sequencing was peripheral blood. The chain couples TRBV7-9 to TRBJ2-3; 7 bases align to TRBD1. In nucleotides, the CDR3 is TGTGCCAGCAGCTTAACAGGACAGGTTTCAGATACGCAGTATTTT. Residues: CASSLTGQVSDTQYF.